Listed below are T cell receptor beta chains from one sample, sequenced in a study of memory CD4+ T cells and cytomegalovirus serostatus. Sequencing used immunoSEQ multiplex PCR; TCRdb keeps in-frame clones, though not all of them. Counted here are roughly 50,000 clones, around 80% occurring once; the ten biggest clones make up approximately 0.78%. Sequenced sample: memory CD4+ T cells from blood. These receptors originate from an adult in good health and CMV-seronegative. Both conserved end residues are part of each CDR3. The D gene is left open where the match is weak. Where a row states a size, it is once, few, many or the class of an expanded clone; other rows omit it.

TRBV18	.	.	TRBJ2-5	TGTGCCAGCTCACCACCGAGGGGTGGCCAAGAGACCCAGTACTTC	CASSPPRGGQETQYF
TRBV6-1	TRBD1	.	TRBJ2-7	TGTGCCAGCCGGCGCGGACAGGGGGGCTACGAGCAGTACTTC	CASRRGQGGYEQYF
TRBV27	.	.	TRBJ2-7	TGTGCCAGCAGCCCCCATAACGACTACGAGCAGTACTTC	CASSPHNDYEQYF
TRBV7-9	TRBD2	.	TRBJ2-1	TGTGCCAGCAGCTTATATCCTAGCGGCTTCTCCTACAATGAGCAGTTCTTC	CASSLYPSGFSYNEQFF
TRBV6-5	.	.	TRBJ2-7	TGTGCCAGCAGTTATCGACAGGCCTGGGAGCAGTACTTC	CASSYRQAWEQYF
TRBV30	.	.	TRBJ2-7	TGTGCCTGGACGGACAACTACGAGCAGTACTTC	CAWTDNYEQYF
TRBV28	TRBD1	.	TRBJ1-4	TGTGCCAGCAGTTCCAGGGGGCTGGGGACTAATGAAAAACTGTTTTTT	CASSSRGLGTNEKLFF
TRBV25-1	TRBD1	.	TRBJ1-1	TGTGCCAGCACCTGGACAGGGGACACTGAAGCTTTCTTT	CASTWTGDTEAFF
TRBV7-6	TRBD1	.	TRBJ2-7	TGTGCCAGCAGCTTAGGACAGGGGCTGGGTGAGCAGTACTTC	CASSLGQGLGEQYF
TRBV7-6	TRBD1	.	TRBJ1-4	TGTGCCAGCAGCTCCAGACAGGGGGTTGAAAAACTGTTTTTT	CASSSRQGVEKLFF
TRBV4-1	.	.	TRBJ1-4	TGCGCCAGCAGCCAAGGGGCAGTCTCTAATGAAAAACTGTTTTTT	CASSQGAVSNEKLFF
TRBV6-6	.	.	TRBJ2-3	TGTGCCAGCAGTCTACTTAGCACCACAGATACGCAGTATTTT	CASSLLSTTDTQYF
TRBV5-1	TRBD2	.	TRBJ2-7	TGCGCCAGCCGCACCGCTAGCGGGAACTCCTACGAGCAGTACTTC	CASRTASGNSYEQYF
TRBV27	TRBD1	.	TRBJ1-2	TGTGCCAGCAGTTTGGGGTGGGGGACAGTAAATTTACATGGCTACACCTTC	CASSLGWGTVNLHGYTF
TRBV30	.	.	TRBJ1-1	TGTGCCTGGAGTGTACGTCCGAACACTGAAGCTTTCTTT	CAWSVRPNTEAFF
TRBV16	.	.	TRBJ2-1	TGTGCCAGCAGCCAATCGCGAGGGGGCAATGAGCAGTTCTTC	CASSQSRGGNEQFF
TRBV5-1	TRBD1	.	TRBJ1-4	TGCGCCAGCAGCGTCCGGGACAGTAATGAAAAACTGTTTTTT	CASSVRDSNEKLFF
TRBV28	TRBD2	.	TRBJ2-1	TGTGCCAGCAGTTCCCGACTAGCGGGAGGGTACAATGAGCAGTTCTTC	CASSSRLAGGYNEQFF
TRBV27	.	.	TRBJ1-5	TGTGCCAGCAGTTTATCGGGTGCGAGCGGGATGTGGCCCCAGCATTTT	CASSLSGASGMWPQHF
TRBV6-5	.	.	TRBJ1-3	TGTGCCAGCAGTTACTCGGCGAGTAACTCTGGAAACACCATATATTTT	CASSYSASNSGNTIYF
TRBV7-2	TRBD2	.	TRBJ2-5	TGTGCCAGCAGCTCGTCGAAGCGGGGGCCCCAAGAGACCCAGTACTTC	CASSSSKRGPQETQYF
TRBV2	TRBD1	few	TRBJ2-5	TGTGCCAGCAGCCTCAGGACAGGCGGGGAGACCCAGTACTTC	CASSLRTGGETQYF
TRBV7-9	TRBD1	.	TRBJ2-5	TGTGCCAGCAGCGCGGGACAGGGGCCCTCCGAAGAGACCCAGTACTTC	CASSAGQGPSEETQYF
TRBV21-1	.	.	TRBJ1-6	TGTGCCAGCAGCAGGTCCGGGCTAACTAAAGGGGATTCACCCCTCCACTTT	CASSRSGLTKGDSPLHF
TRBV5-8	.	.	TRBJ1-2	TGTGCCAGCAGCTTGGCTCAAGGGGGGGCGTATGGCTACACCTTC	CASSLAQGGAYGYTF
TRBV28	TRBD1	.	TRBJ2-7	TGTGCCAGCATTAATTCGGGGACAGGAGCCTACGAGCAGTACTTC	CASINSGTGAYEQYF
TRBV14	TRBD2	.	TRBJ2-1	TGTGCCAGCAGCCTGGGACTAGCGGGAGTGTATGAGCAGTTCTTC	CASSLGLAGVYEQFF
TRBV30	.	.	TRBJ2-7	TGTGCCTGGAGTCCCGACGGACACGGGCAGTACTTC	CAWSPDGHGQYF
TRBV6-1	TRBD2	.	TRBJ2-5	TGTGCCAGCAGTGCTGGGGTAGCGGGAGAGGGTGAGACCCAGTACTTC	CASSAGVAGEGETQYF
TRBV10-2	.	.	TRBJ1-2	TGCGCCAGCAGTGAAAACTTTAAGCTCGACTATGGCTACACCTTC	CASSENFKLDYGYTF
TRBV7-8	TRBD1	few	TRBJ2-6	TGTGCCAGCAGCTCGCGAGGGACAGGGCCGTCCGGGGCCAACGTCCTGACTTTC	CASSSRGTGPSGANVLTF
TRBV28	TRBD2	once	TRBJ2-5	TGTGCCAGCAGTCCCAGGGCGGGGGGCCAAGAGACCCAGTACTTC	CASSPRAGGQETQYF
TRBV7-9	.	.	TRBJ1-5	TGTGCCAGCAGCCGAGGGGGACGAGGGTTTAGCAATCAGCCCCAGCATTTT	CASSRGGRGFSNQPQHF
TRBV30	.	once	TRBJ1-2	TGTGCCTGGAGTGTAAACAGCTATGGCTACACCTTC	CAWSVNSYGYTF
TRBV29-1	TRBD1	.	TRBJ1-1	TGCAGCGCTAGACAGGGGGGAGGAACTGAAGCTTTCTTT	CSARQGGGTEAFF
TRBV4-2	TRBD2	once	TRBJ2-1	TGTGCCAGCAGCCCCCCGACTAGCTGGGGTTTCAATGAGCAGTTCTTC	CASSPPTSWGFNEQFF
TRBV7-2	TRBD2	.	TRBJ2-1	TGTGCCAGCAGCCTTCTAGCGGGGGGCTACAATGAGCAGTTCTTC	CASSLLAGGYNEQFF
TRBV7-8	.	.	TRBJ2-7	TGTGCCAGCAGCTTAGCAGAGGGAACCTACGAGCAGTACTTC	CASSLAEGTYEQYF
TRBV11-2	.	.	TRBJ2-7	TGTGCCAGCAGCTTCCGAGGGCACTTCTACGAGCAGTACTTC	CASSFRGHFYEQYF
TRBV28	.	.	TRBJ1-1	TGTGCCAGCAGTTTATTATCCACTGAAGCTTTCTTT	CASSLLSTEAFF
TRBV5-4	TRBD1	.	TRBJ1-2	TGTGCCAGCAGCGTGGACAGGGCAAGCGACTACACCTTC	CASSVDRASDYTF